In its sample, the clone carrying this TCR beta chain was seen a few times. Its antigen is unknown. These data are taken from a study of T-cell memory formation after mild COVID-19. Study-wide points: Memory sampled before infection contained some responding clones, suggesting cross-reactive memory joined. CD4/CD8 balance characterized clones contracting day 15 to 85, and CD4+ skew characterized later expanders.

The CDR3 has 16 residues. Looked up from germline, CDR1 is SQVTM and CDR2 is ANQGSEA. V lost 5 bases, J lost 1 base, and 12 bases stayed unmatched. One entry per CDR3 protein results from TCRdb running MiXCR on the 5' RACE reads. This sample yields about 200,000 distinct CDR3 sequences, of which about 17% are seen a single time; about 2.4% belongs to the top ten. Sequenced input: PBMCs or a T cell subset sorted from them (not recorded which). The origin of this receptor is an adult woman who had mild COVID-19 (a few samples of this study predate the infection). Cell type and time point are not known. The chain carries TRBV29-1 and TRBJ1-1, with 8 bases identical to TRBD1. The CDR3 reads CSVHPRLQGGNTEAFF. CDR3 in DNA: TGCAGCGTTCACCCACGTTTACAGGGGGGGAACACTGAAGCTTTCTTT. The full variable domain, its missing parts supplied by reference TRBV29-1 and TRBJ1-1, is SAVISQKPSRDICQRGTSLTIQCQVDSQVTMMFWYRQQPGQSLTLIATANQGSEATYESGFVIDKFPISRPNLTFSTLTVSNMSPEDSSIYLCSVHPRLQGGNTEAFFGQGTRLTVV.